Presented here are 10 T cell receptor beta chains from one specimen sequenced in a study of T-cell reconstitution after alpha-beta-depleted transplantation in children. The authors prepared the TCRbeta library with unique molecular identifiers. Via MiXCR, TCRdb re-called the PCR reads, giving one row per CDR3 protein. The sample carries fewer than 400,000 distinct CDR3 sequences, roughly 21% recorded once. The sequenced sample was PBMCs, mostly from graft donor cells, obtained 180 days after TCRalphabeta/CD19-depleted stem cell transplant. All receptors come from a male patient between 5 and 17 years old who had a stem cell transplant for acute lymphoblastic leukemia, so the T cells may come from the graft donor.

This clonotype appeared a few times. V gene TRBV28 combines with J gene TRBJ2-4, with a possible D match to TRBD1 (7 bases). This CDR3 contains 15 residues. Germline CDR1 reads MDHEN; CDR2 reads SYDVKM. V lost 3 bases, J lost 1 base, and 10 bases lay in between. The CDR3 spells CASSLGGQAKNIQYF. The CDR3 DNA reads TGTGCCAGCAGTTTGGGGGGACAGGCCAAAAACATTCAGTACTTC.

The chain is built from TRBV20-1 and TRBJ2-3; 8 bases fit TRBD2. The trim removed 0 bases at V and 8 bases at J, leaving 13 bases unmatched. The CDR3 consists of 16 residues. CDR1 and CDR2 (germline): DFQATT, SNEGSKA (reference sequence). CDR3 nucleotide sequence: TGCAGTGCTAGAGACGGAGCCGGGACTAGAGGCGGTACGCAGTATTTT. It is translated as CSARDGAGTRGGTQYF.

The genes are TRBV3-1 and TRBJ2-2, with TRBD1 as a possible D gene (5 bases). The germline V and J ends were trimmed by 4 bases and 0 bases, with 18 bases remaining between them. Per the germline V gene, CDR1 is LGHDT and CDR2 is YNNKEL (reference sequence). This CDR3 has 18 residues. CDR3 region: CASSRRTPRTTNTGELFF. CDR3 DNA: TGTGCCAGCAGCCGCAGGACACCCAGGACAACGAACACCGGGGAGCTGTTTTTT.

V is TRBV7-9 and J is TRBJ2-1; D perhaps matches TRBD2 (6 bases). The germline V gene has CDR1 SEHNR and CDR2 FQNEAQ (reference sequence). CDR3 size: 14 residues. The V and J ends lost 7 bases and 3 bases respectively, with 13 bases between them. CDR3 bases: TGTGCCAGCACTACTTTGACTAGCTACAATGAGCAGTTCTTC. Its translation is CASTTLTSYNEQFF.

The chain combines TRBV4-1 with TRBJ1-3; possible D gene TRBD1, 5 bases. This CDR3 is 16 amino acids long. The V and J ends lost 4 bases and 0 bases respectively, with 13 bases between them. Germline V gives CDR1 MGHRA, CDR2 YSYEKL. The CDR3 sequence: CASSPWGEGSGNTIYF. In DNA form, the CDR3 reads TGCGCCAGCAGCCCCTGGGGGGAAGGCTCTGGAAACACCATATATTTT.

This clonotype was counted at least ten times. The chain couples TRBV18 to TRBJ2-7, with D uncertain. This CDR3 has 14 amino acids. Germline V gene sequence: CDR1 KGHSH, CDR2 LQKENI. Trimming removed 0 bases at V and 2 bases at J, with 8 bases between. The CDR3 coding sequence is TGTGCCAGCTCACCACCGTCGCCAGCCTACGAGCAGTACTTC. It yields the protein CASSPPSPAYEQYF.

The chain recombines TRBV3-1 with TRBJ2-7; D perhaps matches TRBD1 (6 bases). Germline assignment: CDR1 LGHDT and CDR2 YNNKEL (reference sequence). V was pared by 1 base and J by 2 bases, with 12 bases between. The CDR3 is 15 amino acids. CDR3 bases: TGTGCCAGCAGCCAAGGACAGGTGAGCACCTACGAGCAGTACTTC. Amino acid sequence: CASSQGQVSTYEQYF.

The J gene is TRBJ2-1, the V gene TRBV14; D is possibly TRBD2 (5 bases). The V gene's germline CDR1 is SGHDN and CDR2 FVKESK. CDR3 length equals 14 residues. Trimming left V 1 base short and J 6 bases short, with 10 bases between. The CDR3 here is CASSQGGGRNEQFF. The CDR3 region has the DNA TGTGCCAGCAGCCAAGGAGGAGGCCGCAATGAGCAGTTCTTC.

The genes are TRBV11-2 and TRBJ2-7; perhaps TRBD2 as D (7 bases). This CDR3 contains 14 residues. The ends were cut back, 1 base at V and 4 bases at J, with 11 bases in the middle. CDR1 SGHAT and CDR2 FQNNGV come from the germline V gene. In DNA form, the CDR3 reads TGTGCCAGCAGCTTAGGGACTAGGGGGTACGAGCAGTACTTC. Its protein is CASSLGTRGYEQYF.

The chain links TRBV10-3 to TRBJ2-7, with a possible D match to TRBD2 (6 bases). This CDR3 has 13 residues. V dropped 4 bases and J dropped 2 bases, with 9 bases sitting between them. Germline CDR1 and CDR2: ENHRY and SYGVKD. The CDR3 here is CAISAERAYEQYF. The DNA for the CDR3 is TGTGCCATCAGTGCGGAGCGGGCCTACGAGCAGTACTTC.